A selection of T cell receptor beta chains follows, all from one sample in a study of cytomegalovirus exposure and HLA in healthy donors. Clones were read by immunoSEQ multiplex PCR, and TCRdb kept only the in-frame ones, dropping some. The sample consists of 100,000 to 150,000 clones, roughly four fifths of them appearing once. Sequenced sample: PBMCs. Receptors originate from a man in his fifties in good health and CMV-seronegative. Both conserved end residues are trimmed from each CDR3. D genes are given only for firm matches. The size field is filled for only some rows; it gives once, few, many or a size class.

NA,TRBJ2-5,NA,TRBV27,ASSHSQETQY
NA,TRBJ1-4,NA,TRBV30,AWSSGISTNEKLF
NA,TRBJ2-1,NA,TRBV11-3,ASSLGRANNEQF
NA,TRBJ1-4,NA,TRBV5-4,ASSSKEANEKLF
NA,TRBJ2-7,TRBD1,TRBV7-3,ASSLTGTGMGYEQY
NA,TRBJ2-1,TRBD1,TRBV27,ASKNRGPGEQF
NA,TRBJ1-5,NA,TRBV5-1,ASSLDNASNQPQH
few,TRBJ2-3,TRBD1,TRBV5-4,ASSPFEGASTDTQY
NA,TRBJ2-3,NA,TRBV13,ASSFPGQGLSDTQY
NA,TRBJ1-2,TRBD1,TRBV6-1,ASSVTGQDYGYT
few,TRBJ1-5,TRBD1,TRBV6-1,ASSAGTANQPQH
few,TRBJ2-7,TRBD2,TRBV5-1,ASSLGNLAVDYEQY
once,TRBJ2-7,TRBD1,TRBV5-1,ASSLQGAPHEQY
NA,TRBJ2-6,TRBD1,TRBV5-8,ASTGQGVSGANVLT
NA,TRBJ1-1,NA,TRBV4-1,ASSPRGGLNTEAF
NA,TRBJ1-2,NA,TRBV6-6,ASSYPLWQTEYGYT
once,TRBJ1-2,NA,TRBV5-6,ASRMAPGDGYT
few,TRBJ2-3,TRBD1,TRBV6-5,ASGGQGGTDTQY
NA,TRBJ2-2,TRBD2,TRBV4-2,ASSQARGGGTGELF
NA,TRBJ1-2,TRBD1,TRBV11-2,ASSSITPDRGNGYT
NA,TRBJ2-2,NA,TRBV18,ASSPKNTGELF
NA,TRBJ1-6,NA,TRBV10-2,ASSELGSNSPLH
once,TRBJ2-5,TRBD2,TRBV27,ASSSLLAGVETQY
NA,TRBJ2-5,NA,TRBV9,ASSVEKGPETQY
NA,TRBJ2-5,TRBD1,TRBV9,ASSGPTGGLQTQY
NA,TRBJ1-6,NA,TRBV25-1,ASSESGGTYNSPLH
once,TRBJ1-5,TRBD1,TRBV2,ASSGTGGQPQH
once,TRBJ2-1,TRBD2,TRBV11-3,ASSSKYSGGPYNEQF
NA,TRBJ2-5,TRBD2,TRBV4-3,ASSQAGTRDQETQY
few,TRBJ1-2,TRBD1,TRBV19,ASSMGTGGDGYT
NA,TRBJ2-3,TRBD2,TRBV9,ASSFATGTSQY
once,TRBJ2-3,NA,TRBV7-3,ASSLSDSPDTQY
NA,TRBJ1-3,NA,TRBV10-3,AISVGGVGNTIY
few,TRBJ2-7,TRBD2,TRBV4-1,ASSQLGLAGPRSYAQTYEQY
NA,TRBJ2-2,NA,TRBV9,ASSVGARGPTNTGELF
NA,TRBJ2-7,NA,TRBV5-1,ASSLGAGSYEQY
NA,TRBJ2-7,NA,TRBV7-6,ASSLEATSYEQY
NA,TRBJ2-2,NA,TRBV29-1,SARGVSNTGELF
NA,TRBJ2-5,TRBD1,TRBV7-7,ASSRDSQETQY
NA,TRBJ2-5,TRBD1,TRBV5-1,ASSLQDRGETQY
NA,TRBJ2-7,TRBD1,TRBV7-8,ASSRGQEVHEQY
NA,TRBJ2-3,TRBD2,TRBV9,ASSVAAGGSQSQY
NA,TRBJ1-4,NA,TRBV4-3,ASSQGDTYEKLF
NA,TRBJ1-1,NA,TRBV2,ASSRGAGSEAF
NA,TRBJ2-7,TRBD1,TRBV18,ASSPGQGEREQY
NA,TRBJ1-4,NA,TRBV7-2,ASSPLRGSFEKLF
NA,TRBJ1-1,NA,TRBV6-5,ASSFRTSADTEAF
NA,TRBJ1-1,NA,TRBV25-1,ASSDNNGDTEAF
NA,TRBJ1-1,NA,TRBV18,ASSPLGQGAVGNTEAF